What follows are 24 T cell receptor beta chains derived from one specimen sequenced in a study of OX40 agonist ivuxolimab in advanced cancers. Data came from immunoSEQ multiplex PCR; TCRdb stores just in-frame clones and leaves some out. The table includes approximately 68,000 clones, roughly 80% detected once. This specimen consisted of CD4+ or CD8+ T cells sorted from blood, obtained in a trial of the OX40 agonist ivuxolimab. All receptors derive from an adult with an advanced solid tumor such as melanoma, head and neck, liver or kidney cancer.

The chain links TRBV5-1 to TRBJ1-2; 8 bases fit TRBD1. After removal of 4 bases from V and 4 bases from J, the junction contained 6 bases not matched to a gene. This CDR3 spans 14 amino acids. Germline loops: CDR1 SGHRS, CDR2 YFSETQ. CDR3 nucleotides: TGCGCCAGCAGCCTCTCAACAGGGGGCTATGGCTACACCTTC. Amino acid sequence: CASSLSTGGYGYTF.

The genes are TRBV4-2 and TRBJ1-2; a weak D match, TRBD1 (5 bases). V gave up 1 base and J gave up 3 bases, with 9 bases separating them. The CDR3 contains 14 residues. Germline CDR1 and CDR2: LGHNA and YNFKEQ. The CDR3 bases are TGTGCCAGCAGCCAAGCGACGACAGACTATGGCTACACCTTC. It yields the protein CASSQATTDYGYTF.

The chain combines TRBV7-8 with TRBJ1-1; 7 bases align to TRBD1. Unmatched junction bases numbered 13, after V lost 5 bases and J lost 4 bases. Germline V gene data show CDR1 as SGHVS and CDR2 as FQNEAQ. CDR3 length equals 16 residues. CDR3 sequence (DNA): TGTGCCAGCAGCGGGACCTCGGACAGGATGAGCACTGAAGCTTTCTTT. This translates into CASSGTSDRMSTEAFF. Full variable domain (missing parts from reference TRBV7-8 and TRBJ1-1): GAGVSQSPRYKVAKRGQDVALRCDPISGHVSLFWYQQALGQGPEFLTYFQNEAQLDKSGLPSDRFFAERPEGSVSTLKIQRTQQEDSAVYLCASSGTSDRMSTEAFFGQGTRLTVV.

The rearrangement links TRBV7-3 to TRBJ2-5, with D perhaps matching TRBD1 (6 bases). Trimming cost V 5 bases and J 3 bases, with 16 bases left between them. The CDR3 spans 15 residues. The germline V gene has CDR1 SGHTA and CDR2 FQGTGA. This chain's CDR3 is CASSPFRQAKETQYF. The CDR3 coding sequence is TGTGCCAGCAGCCCATTTCGACAGGCTAAAGAGACCCAGTACTTC.

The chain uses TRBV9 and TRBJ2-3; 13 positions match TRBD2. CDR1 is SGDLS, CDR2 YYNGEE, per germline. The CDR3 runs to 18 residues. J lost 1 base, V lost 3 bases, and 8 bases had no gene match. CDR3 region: CASSAYGLAGAGTDTQYF. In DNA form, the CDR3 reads TGTGCCAGCAGCGCCTATGGACTAGCGGGGGCCGGCACAGATACGCAGTATTTT.

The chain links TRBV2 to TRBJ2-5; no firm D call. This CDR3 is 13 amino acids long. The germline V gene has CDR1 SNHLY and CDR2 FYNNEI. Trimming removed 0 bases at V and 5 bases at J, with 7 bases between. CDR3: CASSEARWETQYF. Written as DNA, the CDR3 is TGTGCCAGCAGTGAAGCTCGCTGGGAGACCCAGTACTTC. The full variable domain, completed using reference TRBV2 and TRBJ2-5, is EPEVTQTPSHQVTQMGQEVILRCVPISNHLYFYWYRQILGQKVEFLVSFYNNEISEKSEIFDDQFSVERPDGSNFTLKIRSTKLEDSAMYFCASSEARWETQYFGPGTRLLVL.

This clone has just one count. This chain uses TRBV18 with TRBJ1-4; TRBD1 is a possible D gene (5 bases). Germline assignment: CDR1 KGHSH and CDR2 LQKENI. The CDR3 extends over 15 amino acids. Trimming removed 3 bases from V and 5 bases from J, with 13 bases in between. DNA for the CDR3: TGTGCCAGCTCACCGTCGTGGCAGGGAAATGAAAAACTGTTTTTT. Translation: CASSPSWQGNEKLFF.

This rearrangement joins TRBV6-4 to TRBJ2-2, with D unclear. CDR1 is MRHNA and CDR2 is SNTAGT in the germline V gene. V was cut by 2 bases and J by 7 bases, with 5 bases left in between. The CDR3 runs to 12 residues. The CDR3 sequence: CASSDRHGELFF. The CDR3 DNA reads TGTGCCAGCAGTGACCGGCACGGGGAGCTGTTTTTT.

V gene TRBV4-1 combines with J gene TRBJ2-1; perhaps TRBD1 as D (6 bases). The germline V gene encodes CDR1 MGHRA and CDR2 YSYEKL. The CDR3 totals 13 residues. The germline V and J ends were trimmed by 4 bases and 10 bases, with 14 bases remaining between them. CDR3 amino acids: CASSREQGGEQFF. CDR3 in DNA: TGCGCCAGCAGCCGGGAACAGGGTGGCGAGCAGTTCTTC.

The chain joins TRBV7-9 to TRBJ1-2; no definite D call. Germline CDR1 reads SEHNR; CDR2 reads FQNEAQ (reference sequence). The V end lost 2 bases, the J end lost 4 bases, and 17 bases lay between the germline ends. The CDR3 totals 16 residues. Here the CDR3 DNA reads TGTGCCAGCAGCTTAAGTAAAAAGTCCCCTCGCTATGGCTACACCTTC. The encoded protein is CASSLSKKSPRYGYTF.

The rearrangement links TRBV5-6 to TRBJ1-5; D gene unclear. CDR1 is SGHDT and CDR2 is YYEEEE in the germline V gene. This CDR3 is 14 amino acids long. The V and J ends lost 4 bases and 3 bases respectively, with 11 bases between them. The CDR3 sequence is CASSRGRYNQPQHF. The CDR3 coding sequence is TGTGCCAGCAGCCGGGGAAGGTACAATCAGCCCCAGCATTTT.

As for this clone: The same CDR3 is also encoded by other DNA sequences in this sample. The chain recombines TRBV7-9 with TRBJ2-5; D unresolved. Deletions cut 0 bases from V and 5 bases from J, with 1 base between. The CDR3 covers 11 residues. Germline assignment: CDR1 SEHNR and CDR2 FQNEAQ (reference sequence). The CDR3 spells CASSLAETQYF. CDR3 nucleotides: TGTGCCAGCAGCTTAGCGGAGACCCAGTACTTC.

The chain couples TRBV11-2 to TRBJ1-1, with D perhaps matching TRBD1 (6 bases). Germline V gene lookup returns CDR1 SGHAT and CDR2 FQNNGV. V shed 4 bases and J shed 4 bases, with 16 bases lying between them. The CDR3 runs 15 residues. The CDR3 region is CASSSGAQRATEAFF. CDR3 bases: TGTGCCAGCAGCTCGGGGGCACAAAGGGCCACTGAAGCTTTCTTT. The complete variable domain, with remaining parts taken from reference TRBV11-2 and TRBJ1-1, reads EAGVAQSPRYKIIEKRQSVAFWCNPISGHATLYWYQQILGQGPKLLIQFQNNGVVDDSQLPKDRFSAERLKGVDSTLKIQPAKLEDSAVYLCASSSGAQRATEAFFGQGTRLTVV.

The CDR3 here is CASSDLVSGNTIYF. The CDR3 coding sequence is TGTGCCAGCAGTGATCTAGTCTCTGGAAACACCATATATTTT. This chain joins TRBV2 and TRBJ1-3; D unresolved. This CDR3 is built from 14 residues. Per the germline V gene, CDR1 is SNHLY and CDR2 is FYNNEI. The V end lost 3 bases, the J end lost 0 bases, and 6 bases lay between the germline ends.

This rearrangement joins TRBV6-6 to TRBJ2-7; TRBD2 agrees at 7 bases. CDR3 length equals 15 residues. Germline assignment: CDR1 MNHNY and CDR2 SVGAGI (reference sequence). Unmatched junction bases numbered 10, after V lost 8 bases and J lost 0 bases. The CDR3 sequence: CASQSGDRSSYEQYF. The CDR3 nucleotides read TGTGCCAGCCAGAGCGGGGACCGAAGCTCCTACGAGCAGTACTTC.

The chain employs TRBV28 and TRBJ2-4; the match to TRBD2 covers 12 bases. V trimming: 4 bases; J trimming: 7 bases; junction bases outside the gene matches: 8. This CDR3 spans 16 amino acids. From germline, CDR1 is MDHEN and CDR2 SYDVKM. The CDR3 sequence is CASSSLAGGQPNIQYF. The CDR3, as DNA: TGTGCCAGCAGTTCCCTAGCGGGGGGGCAACCCAACATTCAGTACTTC.

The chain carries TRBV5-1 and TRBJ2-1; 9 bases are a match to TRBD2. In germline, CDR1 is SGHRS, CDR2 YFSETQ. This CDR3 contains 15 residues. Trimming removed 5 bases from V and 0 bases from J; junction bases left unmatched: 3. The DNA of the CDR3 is TGCGCCAGCAGTACTAGCGGGCGCTCCTACAATGAGCAGTTCTTC. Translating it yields CASSTSGRSYNEQFF. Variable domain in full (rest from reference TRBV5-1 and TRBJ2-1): KAGVTQTPRYLIKTRGQQVTLSCSPISGHRSVSWYQQTPGQGLQFLFEYFSETQRNKGNFPGRFSGRQFSNSRSEMNVSTLELGDSALYLCASSTSGRSYNEQFFGPGTRLTVL.

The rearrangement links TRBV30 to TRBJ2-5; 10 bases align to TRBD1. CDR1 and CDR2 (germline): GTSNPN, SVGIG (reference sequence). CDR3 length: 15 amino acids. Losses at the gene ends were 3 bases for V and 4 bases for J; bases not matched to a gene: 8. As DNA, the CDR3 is TGTGCCTGGAGGGGGGGACAGGGGCGCGGAGAGACCCAGTACTTC. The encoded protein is CAWRGGQGRGETQYF.

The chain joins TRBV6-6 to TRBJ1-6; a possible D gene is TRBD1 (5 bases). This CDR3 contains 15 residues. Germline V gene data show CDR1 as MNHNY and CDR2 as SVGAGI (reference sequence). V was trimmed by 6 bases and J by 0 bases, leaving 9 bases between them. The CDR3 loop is CASRRGNSYNSPLHF. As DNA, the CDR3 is TGTGCCAGCAGGAGGGGCAACTCCTATAATTCACCCCTCCACTTT.

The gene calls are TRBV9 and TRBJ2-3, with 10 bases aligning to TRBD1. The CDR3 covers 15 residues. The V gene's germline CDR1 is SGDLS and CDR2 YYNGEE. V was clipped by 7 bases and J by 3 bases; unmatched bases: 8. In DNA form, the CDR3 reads TGTGCCAGCTCCTTCCGGGACAGGGGTACAGATACGCAGTATTTT. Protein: CASSFRDRGTDTQYF.

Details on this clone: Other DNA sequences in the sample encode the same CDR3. This CDR3 is CASSLGQSYEQYF. The CDR3 DNA reads as TGTGCCAGCAGCTTGGGACAGTCCTACGAGCAGTACTTC. The V gene is TRBV11-3, the J gene TRBJ2-7; 7 nucleotides line up with TRBD1. The CDR3 totals 13 residues. Germline CDR1 SGHNT, CDR2 YENEEA. After removal of 3 bases from V and 1 base from J, the junction contained 0 bases not matched to a gene.

The CDR3, as DNA: TGTGCCAGCCCGGCCCAAGACTGGCTTGGGGAGCTGTTTTTT. It codes for CASPAQDWLGELFF. This sequence joins TRBV6-1 and TRBJ2-2; D remains ambiguous. The ends were cut back, 8 bases at V and 8 bases at J, with 18 bases in the middle. Germline lookup yields CDR1 MNHNS and CDR2 SASEGT. The CDR3 spans 14 residues.

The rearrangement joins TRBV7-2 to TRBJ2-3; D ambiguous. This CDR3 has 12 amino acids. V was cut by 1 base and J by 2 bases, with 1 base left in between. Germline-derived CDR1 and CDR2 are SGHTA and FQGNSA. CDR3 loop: CASSLDTDTQYF. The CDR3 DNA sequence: TGTGCCAGCAGCTTAGACACAGATACGCAGTATTTT.

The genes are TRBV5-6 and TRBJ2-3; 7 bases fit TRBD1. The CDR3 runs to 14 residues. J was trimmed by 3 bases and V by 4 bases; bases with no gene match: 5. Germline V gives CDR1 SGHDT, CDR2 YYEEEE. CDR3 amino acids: CASSATTGTDTQYF. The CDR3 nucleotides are TGTGCCAGCAGCGCAACGACAGGGACAGATACGCAGTATTTT.